This T cell receptor beta chain is drawn from a study of blood T cells in healthy people across ages. A note on this clonotype: Given a much more abundant clone one base away, this may be a read error.

Germline V CDR1 and CDR2: SGHTA, FQGNSA. The length of the CDR3 is 16 residues. Trimming left V 2 bases short and J 7 bases short, with 17 bases between. Through a sample-barcoded 5' primer and a J-beta primer mix, a second PCR was run for roughly 6 to 11 cycles. Every sample returned 2.5 million or more CDR3-containing paired-end reads. MiXCR, run by TCRdb on the 5' RACE reads, gives a single entry per CDR3 protein. The sample carries 850,000 to 950,000 distinct CDR3 sequences, 29% recorded once. V gene TRBV7-2 combines with J gene TRBJ1-4; no reliable D call. The sequence was collected from a woman aged 80 or over in good health. The sequenced sample was blood. CDR3 DNA: TGTGCCAGCAGCTTAAATGAGGCAATCTCGAGTGAAAAACTGTTTTTT. It codes for CASSLNEAISSEKLFF. The whole variable domain, filled in from reference TRBV7-2 and TRBJ1-4, reads GAGVSQSPSNKVTEKGKDVELRCDPISGHTALYWYRQSLGQGLEFLIYFQGNSAPDKSGLPSDRFSAERTGGSVSTLTIQRTQQEDSAVYLCASSLNEAISSEKLFFGSGTQLSVL.